The rows below give T cell receptor beta chains drawn from one sample of a study of T cell changes during pregnancy in multiple sclerosis. Method: immunoSEQ multiplex PCR; TCRdb's copy keeps in-frame clones and lacks some. The sample has more than 65,000 clones, roughly 90% seen once. The source was peripheral blood, collected after pregnancy. The receptors were gathered from a female donor in good health, enrolled as a control in a pregnancy study. CDR3s include the opening cysteine and the closing phenylalanine or tryptophan. The order of the fields is V gene, J gene, D gene, clone size, CDR3 protein, CDR3 DNA. The D gene is left open where the match is weak. Size values are once, few and many counts, or a class for expanded clones, and some rows have none.

>TRBV4-1|TRBJ1-1|-|-
CASSQLQGDTEAFF
TGCGCCAGCAGCCAACTACAGGGCGACACTGAAGCTTTCTTT
>TRBV30|TRBJ2-5|-|-
CAWSVSRKETQYF
TGTGCCTGGAGTGTGTCCAGGAAAGAGACCCAGTACTTC
>TRBV13|TRBJ1-2|-|once
CASSSPRGLGEGYTF
TGTGCCAGCAGCTCTCCCAGGGGCCTAGGGGAGGGCTACACCTTC
>TRBV6-6|TRBJ2-1|TRBD2|-
CASWTSGSNEQFF
TGTGCCAGCTGGACTAGCGGGTCTAATGAGCAGTTCTTC
>TRBV11-3|TRBJ2-1|-|-
CASSLDVSYNEQFF
TGTGCCAGCAGCTTAGACGTCAGTTACAATGAGCAGTTCTTC
>TRBV28|TRBJ2-5|TRBD2|-
CASSFGLAGRQETQYF
TGTGCCAGCAGTTTTGGACTAGCGGGTCGGCAAGAGACCCAGTACTTC
>TRBV19|TRBJ1-5|TRBD1|-
CASSIQGAGPQHF
TGTGCCAGTAGTATACAGGGGGCCGGGCCCCAGCATTTT
>TRBV5-6|TRBJ1-1|-|-
CASSLAQEAFF
TGTGCCAGCAGCTTGGCACAGGAAGCTTTCTTT
>TRBV19|TRBJ1-5|-|-
CASSIANGNQPQHF
TGTGCCAGTAGTATCGCTAATGGCAATCAGCCCCAGCATTTT
>TRBV28|TRBJ1-2|-|-
CASQRGREGYTF
TGTGCCAGTCAGAGGGGACGGGAGGGCTACACCTTC
>TRBV11-3|TRBJ1-1|-|few
CASSPGHDTEAFF
TGTGCCAGCAGCCCCGGACATGACACTGAAGCTTTCTTT
>TRBV6-5|TRBJ1-2|-|-
CATLGATQPGGYTF
TGTGCCACCCTGGGGGCTACTCAACCGGGAGGCTACACCTTC
>TRBV5-1|TRBJ1-1|TRBD1|few
CASSLGGTGGTEAFF
TGCGCCAGCAGCTTGGGAGGGACAGGGGGAACTGAAGCTTTCTTT
>TRBV30|TRBJ2-7|TRBD1|-
CALIRQGVEQYF
TGTGCCTTGATCCGACAGGGAGTCGAGCAGTACTTC
>TRBV27|TRBJ1-6|TRBD1|-
CASGTGPSPLHF
TGTGCCAGTGGGACAGGGCCTTCACCCCTCCACTTT
>TRBV5-4|TRBJ2-1|-|-
CASSSTGTGEQFF
TGTGCCAGCAGCTCAACAGGGACGGGTGAGCAGTTCTTC
>TRBV6-5|TRBJ2-3|TRBD2|-
CASSATPGTSCSF
TGTGCCAGCAGTGCAACTCCCGGGACTAGCTGCTCTTTT
>TRBV30|TRBJ1-2|-|-
CAWIGAAYGYTF
TGTGCCTGGATAGGCGCGGCCTATGGCTACACCTTC
>TRBV6-5|TRBJ2-1|-|few
CASSYSRQYNEQFF
TGTGCCAGCAGTTACTCGAGACAATACAATGAGCAGTTCTTC
>TRBV18|TRBJ1-1|-|-
CASSPQGVNTEAFF
TGTGCCAGCTCACCACAGGGGGTGAACACTGAAGCTTTCTTT
>TRBV9|TRBJ2-1|TRBD2|few
CASSFEAGADNEQFF
TGTGCCAGCAGCTTTGAAGCGGGAGCGGATAATGAGCAGTTCTTC
>TRBV5-1|TRBJ2-2|-|-
CASGGAGTGELFF
TGCGCCAGCGGGGGGGCTGGAACCGGGGAGCTGTTTTTT
>TRBV18|TRBJ1-1|-|-
CASSPPTAVMNTEAFF
TGTGCCAGCTCACCACCCACGGCGGTTATGAACACTGAAGCTTTCTTT
>TRBV6-5|TRBJ2-7|TRBD1|once
CASRRTGDSYEQYF
TGTGCCAGCAGACGCACAGGGGATTCTTACGAGCAGTACTTC
>TRBV4-1|TRBJ2-2|-|once
CASRRQGTTGELFF
TGCGCCAGCCGAAGGCAGGGGACCACCGGGGAGCTGTTTTTT
>TRBV5-1|TRBJ2-1|TRBD2|-
CASSLGGTSGGYENEQFF
TGCGCCAGCAGCTTGGGTGGGACTAGCGGGGGGTATGAGAATGAGCAGTTCTTC
>TRBV7-9|TRBJ2-1|-|-
CASSLVGDEQFF
TGTGCCAGCAGCTTAGTAGGGGATGAGCAGTTCTTC
>TRBV7-8|TRBJ1-6|TRBD1|-
CASSLASGTGNNSPLHF
TGTGCCAGCAGCTTAGCATCAGGGACAGGGAATAATTCACCCCTCCACTTT
>TRBV18|TRBJ2-5|-|-
CASSPPIGETQYF
TGTGCCAGCTCACCACCGATCGGAGAGACCCAGTACTTC
>TRBV30|TRBJ1-1|-|-
CAWTLGAQEAFF
TGTGCCTGGACGCTGGGGGCCCAGGAAGCTTTCTTT
>TRBV13|TRBJ2-1|-|-
CASSTSGGAELGEQFF
TGTGCCAGCAGCACAAGCGGAGGAGCTGAATTAGGTGAGCAGTTCTTC
>TRBV27|TRBJ1-4|-|-
CASSLAGAKNEKLFF
TGTGCCAGCAGTTTAGCAGGGGCTAAGAATGAAAAACTGTTTTTT
>TRBV6-5|TRBJ1-2|TRBD1|-
CASSNPGTGFYGYTF
TGTGCCAGCAGTAATCCCGGGACAGGGTTTTATGGCTACACCTTC
>TRBV29-1|TRBJ1-4|TRBD1|-
CSVGGGRTGHNEKLFF
TGCAGCGTTGGTGGGGGCAGGACAGGACATAATGAAAAACTGTTTTTT
>TRBV30|TRBJ2-3|-|-
CALYSVAQYF
TGTGCCTTATACTCGGTGGCGCAGTATTTT
>TRBV16|TRBJ2-7|-|-
CASSPTRTDYSYEQYF
TGTGCCAGCAGCCCGACTCGGACAGATTACTCCTACGAGCAGTACTTC
>TRBV27|TRBJ1-1|-|-
CASSLLRDTEAFF
TGTGCCAGCAGTTTATTACGGGACACTGAAGCTTTCTTT
>TRBV7-2|TRBJ2-5|-|-
CASSPQKRSGMETQYF
TGTGCCAGCAGCCCCCAAAAGAGGAGCGGTATGGAGACCCAGTACTTC
>TRBV19|TRBJ2-1|TRBD2|-
CASSIDLETSENDEQFF
TGTGCCAGTAGTATAGATCTCGAGACTAGCGAGAACGATGAGCAGTTCTTC
>TRBV5-1|TRBJ1-1|-|-
CASSLEPVNTEAFF
TGCGCCAGCAGCTTGGAACCAGTGAACACTGAAGCTTTCTTT
>TRBV19|TRBJ2-7|TRBD1|-
CASSSGQGGTYEQYF
TGTGCCAGTAGTTCGGGACAGGGGGGAACCTACGAGCAGTACTTC
>TRBV4-3|TRBJ2-1|-|-
CASSHQGMHNEQFF
TGCGCCAGCAGCCACCAGGGGATGCACAATGAGCAGTTCTTC
>TRBV6-1|TRBJ1-5|TRBD1|-
CATRQGPNQPQHF
TGTGCCACCCGACAGGGCCCAAATCAGCCCCAGCATTTT
>TRBV15|TRBJ1-1|-|-
CATGVGVDSEAFF
TGTGCCACTGGAGTCGGGGTCGACTCTGAAGCTTTCTTT
>TRBV6-1|TRBJ2-1|TRBD2|-
CASSELAAVNEQFF
TGTGCCAGCAGTGAACTAGCGGCGGTCAATGAGCAGTTCTTC
>TRBV7-2|TRBJ2-1|-|-
CASQSGGYNEQFF
TGTGCCAGCCAGTCCGGGGGCTACAATGAGCAGTTCTTC
>TRBV7-2|TRBJ1-5|-|-
CASSLGGGSNQPQHF
TGTGCCAGCAGTCTGGGCGGGGGCAGCAATCAGCCCCAGCATTTT
>TRBV5-1|TRBJ2-1|-|-
CASSLRPGEQFF
TGCGCCAGCAGCTTGAGGCCGGGGGAGCAGTTCTTC
>TRBV25-1|TRBJ1-5|TRBD1|-
CASSDSGQGRQPQHF
TGTGCCAGCAGTGATTCGGGACAGGGACGACAGCCCCAGCATTTT
>TRBV11-2|TRBJ2-1|-|-
CASSATIVGGGEFF
TGTGCCAGCAGCGCAACAATCGTGGGAGGGGGGGAGTTCTTC
>TRBV7-9|TRBJ2-7|-|once
CASSPQGTLSYEQYF
TGTGCCAGCAGCCCGCAGGGGACCCTCTCCTACGAGCAGTACTTC